This TCR beta chain was captured in a study of HIV-infected children after antiretroviral therapy interruption. Overall study findings and caveats: Naive CD4+ sequences overlapped less between time points once interruption began. Naive CD4+ Gini coefficient rose by interruption end, suggesting clonal expansion.

Treatment reported: PENTA 11 planned treatment interruption arm or continuous ART arm. The TCR library was built from RNA with a 3' RACE protocol and unique molecular identifiers. One entry per CDR3 protein, called by TCRdb with MiXCR from the 3' RACE reads. Of approximately 89,000 distinct CDR3 sequences listed, approximately 6.9% are singletons. Germline-derived CDR1 and CDR2 are SGHRS and YFSETQ. This CDR3 region has 16 residues. J was trimmed by 3 bases and V by 0 bases; bases with no gene match: 7. This clonotype was seen ten or more times. Its antigen is still unknown. The V call is TRBV5-1, the J call TRBJ1-1; TRBD1 agrees at 8 bases. The sample here was CD45RA+ CD4+ T cells from PBMCs, pooled from several time points, taken from a donor given antiretroviral therapy, either interrupted or continuous. Stated subset: naive CD4+ CD45RA+ CD45RO- T cells. The receptor was isolated from a pool of human donors with HIV. This CDR3 reads CASSLGGTGAYTEAFF. The CDR3 DNA is TGCGCCAGCAGCTTGGGGGGGACAGGAGCTTACACTGAAGCTTTCTTT.